Below are 5 T cell receptor beta chains sequenced from a single sample in a study of blood T cell repertoires in COVID-19 (dated by TCRdb to between 2020 and 2021). Libraries were made using the immunoSEQ multiplex PCR assay. What TCRdb holds here is the immuneACCESS table cut down to in-frame rearrangements. Part of the clones is not present; checked against another copy, under half of the missing clones reflect an unresolved V gene, and the others are unexplained. For this sample the table gives about 220,000 clones, of which approximately 78% were detected only once. Less than 6% of the sample is held by the ten biggest clonotypes. Sequenced sample: peripheral blood. These receptor sequences come from a woman between 65 and 79 years old with COVID-19, enrolled during active disease.

The chain recombines TRBV19 with TRBJ1-5, with 11 bases identical to TRBD1. Unmatched junction bases numbered 10, after V lost 4 bases and J lost 5 bases. Germline assignment: CDR1 LNHDA and CDR2 SQIVND (reference sequence). There are 17 residues in the CDR3. The CDR3 DNA reads as TGTGCCAGTAGTACCCGGGACAGGGGGTCGAAGGATCAGCCCCAGCATTTT. This encodes CASSTRDRGSKDQPQHF.

The chain is built from TRBV18 and TRBJ1-4; D is unresolved. Germline lookup yields CDR1 KGHSH and CDR2 LQKENI. Trimming took off 3 bases at V and 6 bases at J, with 11 bases between the two ends. This CDR3 spans 14 amino acids. CDR3 protein: CASSPGFGDEKLFF. CDR3 coding DNA: TGTGCCAGCTCACCTGGATTCGGAGATGAAAAACTGTTTTTT.

This chain connects TRBV9 to TRBJ2-7; D gene unclear. V was trimmed by 4 bases and J by 0 bases, leaving 11 bases between them. CDR3 length: 14 amino acids. Germline loops: CDR1 SGDLS, CDR2 YYNGEE. The CDR3 DNA reads TGTGCCAGCAGCCTCTTGGGCGCCTCCTACGAGCAGTACTTC. This encodes CASSLLGASYEQYF. Full variable domain (remainder filled in from reference TRBV9 and TRBJ2-7): DSGVTQTPKHLITATGQRVTLRCSPRSGDLSVYWYQQSLDQGLQFLIQYYNGEERAKGNILERFSAQQFPDLHSELNLSSLELGDSALYFCASSLLGASYEQYFGPGTRLTVT.

The chain is built from TRBV2 and TRBJ1-3; 8 bases line up with TRBD1. Germline CDR1 and CDR2: SNHLY and FYNNEI. The CDR3 covers 17 residues. V lost 4 bases and J lost 0; bases outside the gene matches: 8. As DNA, the CDR3 is TGTGCCAGCAGTGTTACCGGGACAGGCGACTCTGGAAACACCATATATTTT. It codes for CASSVTGTGDSGNTIYF. The whole variable domain, filled in from reference TRBV2 and TRBJ1-3, reads EPEVTQTPSHQVTQMGQEVILRCVPISNHLYFYWYRQILGQKVEFLVSFYNNEISEKSEIFDDQFSVERPDGSNFTLKIRSTKLEDSAMYFCASSVTGTGDSGNTIYFGEGSWLTVV.

The chain couples TRBV27 to TRBJ2-3; TRBD2 aligns across 9 bases. Germline CDR1 is MNHEY and CDR2 is SMNVEV (reference sequence). The V gene end was trimmed by 6 bases and the J gene end by 2 bases; junction bases not matched to a gene: 12. The CDR3 length is 17 residues. This chain's CDR3 is CASRPIGREGNTDTQYF. The CDR3 nucleotides are TGTGCCAGCAGACCAATAGGGCGGGAGGGGAACACAGATACGCAGTATTTT.